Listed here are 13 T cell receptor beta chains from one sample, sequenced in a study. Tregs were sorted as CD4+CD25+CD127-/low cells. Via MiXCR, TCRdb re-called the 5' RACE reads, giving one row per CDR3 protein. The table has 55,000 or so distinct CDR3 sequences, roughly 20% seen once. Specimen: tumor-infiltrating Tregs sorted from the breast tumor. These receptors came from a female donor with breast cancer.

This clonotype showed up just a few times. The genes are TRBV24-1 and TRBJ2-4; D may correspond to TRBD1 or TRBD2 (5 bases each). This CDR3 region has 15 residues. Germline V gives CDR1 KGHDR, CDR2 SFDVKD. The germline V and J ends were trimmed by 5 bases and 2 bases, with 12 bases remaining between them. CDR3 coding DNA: TGTGCCACCAGTGGTACAGCGGACACCAAAAACATTCAGTACTTC. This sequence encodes CATSGTADTKNIQYF.

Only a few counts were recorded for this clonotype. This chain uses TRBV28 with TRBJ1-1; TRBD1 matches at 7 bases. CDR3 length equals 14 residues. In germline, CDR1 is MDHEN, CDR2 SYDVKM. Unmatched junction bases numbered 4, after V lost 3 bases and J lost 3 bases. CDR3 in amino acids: CASSFLGQDTEAFF. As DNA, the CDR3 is TGTGCCAGCAGTTTCCTCGGACAGGACACTGAAGCTTTCTTT.

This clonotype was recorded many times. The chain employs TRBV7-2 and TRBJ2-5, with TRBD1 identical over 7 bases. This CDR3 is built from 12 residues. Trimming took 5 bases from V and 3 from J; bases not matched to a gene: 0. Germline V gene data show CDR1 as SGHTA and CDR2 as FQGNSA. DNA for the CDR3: TGTGCCAGCAGCCAGGGGGAAGAGACCCAGTACTTC. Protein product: CASSQGEETQYF.

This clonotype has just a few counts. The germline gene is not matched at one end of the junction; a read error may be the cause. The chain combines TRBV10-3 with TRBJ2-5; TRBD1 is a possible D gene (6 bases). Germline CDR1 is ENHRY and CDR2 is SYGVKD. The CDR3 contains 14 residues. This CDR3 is CASSQGLSQETQYF. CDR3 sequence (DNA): TGTGCCAGCAGTCAGGGGCTTAGCCAAGAGACCCAGTACTTC.

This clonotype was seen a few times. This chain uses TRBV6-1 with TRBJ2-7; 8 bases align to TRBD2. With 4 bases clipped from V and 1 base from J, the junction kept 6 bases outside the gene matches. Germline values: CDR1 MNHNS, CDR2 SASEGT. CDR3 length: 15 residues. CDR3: CASSASGSGSYEQYF. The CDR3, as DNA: TGTGCCAGCAGTGCCAGCGGGAGTGGGTCCTACGAGCAGTACTTC.

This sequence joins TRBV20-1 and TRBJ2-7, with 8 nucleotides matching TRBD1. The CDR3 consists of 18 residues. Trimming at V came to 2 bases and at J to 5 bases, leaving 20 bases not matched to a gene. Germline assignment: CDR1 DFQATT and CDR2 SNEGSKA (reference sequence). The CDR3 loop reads CSARSGGQGAGGSNEQYF. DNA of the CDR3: TGCAGTGCTAGATCAGGGGGGCAGGGGGCGGGTGGTTCGAACGAGCAGTACTTC.

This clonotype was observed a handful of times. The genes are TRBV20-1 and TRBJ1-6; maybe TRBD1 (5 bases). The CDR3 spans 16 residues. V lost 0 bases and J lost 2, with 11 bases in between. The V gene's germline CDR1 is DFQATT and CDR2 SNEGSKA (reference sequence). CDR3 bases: TGCAGTGCTAGAGATCCGGGGGAGACCTATAATTCACCCCTCCACTTT. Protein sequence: CSARDPGETYNSPLHF.

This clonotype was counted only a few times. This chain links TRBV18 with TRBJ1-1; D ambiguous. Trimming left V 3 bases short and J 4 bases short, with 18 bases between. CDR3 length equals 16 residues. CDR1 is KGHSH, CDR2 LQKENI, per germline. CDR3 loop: CASSPRVSITLTEAFF. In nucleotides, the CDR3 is TGTGCCAGCTCACCCCGGGTCTCTATAACCCTCACTGAAGCTTTCTTT.

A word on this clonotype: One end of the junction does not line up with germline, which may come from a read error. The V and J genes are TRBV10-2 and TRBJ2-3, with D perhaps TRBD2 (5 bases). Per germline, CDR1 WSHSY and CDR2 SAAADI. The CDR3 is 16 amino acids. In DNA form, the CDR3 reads TGCGCCAGCAGTGAGTCGCGGGCAATTAGCACAGATGCGCAGTATTTT. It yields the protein CASSESRAISTDAQYF.

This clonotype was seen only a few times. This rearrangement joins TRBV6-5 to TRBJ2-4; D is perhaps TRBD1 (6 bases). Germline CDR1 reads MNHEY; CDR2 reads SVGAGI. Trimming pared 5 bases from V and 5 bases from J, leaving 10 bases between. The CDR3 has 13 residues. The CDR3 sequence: CASSPGAENIQYF. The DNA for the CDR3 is TGTGCCAGCAGTCCAGGGGCGGAAAACATTCAGTACTTC.

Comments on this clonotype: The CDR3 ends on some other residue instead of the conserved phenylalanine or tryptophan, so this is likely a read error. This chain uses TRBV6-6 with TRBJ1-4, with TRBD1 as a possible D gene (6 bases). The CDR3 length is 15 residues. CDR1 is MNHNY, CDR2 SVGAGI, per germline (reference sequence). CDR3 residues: CASSNRGASNEKLFY. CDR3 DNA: TGTGCCAGCAGTAATAGGGGGGCATCTAACGAAAAACTGTTTTAT.

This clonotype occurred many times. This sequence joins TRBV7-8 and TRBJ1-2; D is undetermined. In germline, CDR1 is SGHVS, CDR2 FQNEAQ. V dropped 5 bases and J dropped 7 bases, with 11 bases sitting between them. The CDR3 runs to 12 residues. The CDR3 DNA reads TGTGCCAGCAGCCTCGGTCACAGTGGCTACACCTTC. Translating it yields CASSLGHSGYTF.

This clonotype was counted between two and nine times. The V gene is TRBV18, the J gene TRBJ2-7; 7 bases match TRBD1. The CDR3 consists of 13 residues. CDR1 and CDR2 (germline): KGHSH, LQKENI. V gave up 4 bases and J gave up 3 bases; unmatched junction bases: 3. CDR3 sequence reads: CASSRDRNYEQYF. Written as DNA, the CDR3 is TGTGCCAGCTCACGGGACAGAAACTACGAGCAGTACTTC.